Sequencing of this T cell receptor beta chain was carried out in a study of T cells in localized non-small cell lung cancer. This clone turned up a few times. The antigen is undetermined. Overall study results and limits: Out of the top 100 tumor clones, a median 57 were seen in adjacent lung. A single tumor region was sequenced, leaving heterogeneity possible. The highest T cell clonality was in uninvolved adjacent lung, above tumor.

Lung tissue at least 2 cm from the tumor margin was confirmed free of atypia. The data were produced by immunoSEQ multiplex PCR, yet TCRdb's version contains in-frame clones alone and is incomplete. The repertoire holds approximately 2,200 clones, with less than 40% as singletons. This TCR was recovered from a female donor at least 60 years old with stage I squamous cell lung carcinoma. The source material was normal lung tissue next to the tumor, sampled before any cancer treatment.

The CDR3 is CASSLEDGSTDTQYF. The CDR3 DNA is TGTGCCAGCAGCTTGGAGGACGGTAGCACAGATACGCAGTATTTT. The chain links TRBV11-3 to TRBJ2-3; D perhaps matches TRBD2 (5 bases). Germline assignment: CDR1 SGHNT and CDR2 YENEEA. Trimming took 3 bases from V and 0 from J, leaving 10 bases between them. The CDR3 length is 15 residues.